The 4 T cell receptor beta chains below come from one sample, sequenced in a study of blood T cells in healthy people across ages (dated by TCRdb to 2014 to 2015). Library construction relied on 5' RACE. This sample was sequenced with an Illumina HiSeq 2500. A second PCR of roughly 7 to 12 cycles was run with a J-beta primer mix and a sample-barcoded 5' primer. TCRdb redid the processing of the public reads, applying fastp at Q25 and MiXCR, and retained in-frame beta chains. Each record represents a unique CDR3 protein, reported with the most common genes and DNA among its rows. This sample holds over 1,200,000 distinct CDR3 sequences; roughly 59% were observed only once. The ten largest clones represent more than 6% of the sample. Sample: blood. These receptors were taken from a man between 18 and 35 years old in good health.

This chain joins TRBV4-3 and TRBJ2-6; tentatively, D is TRBD1 (5 bases). V was shortened by 5 bases and J by 2 bases, with 13 bases between the two germline ends. Germline values: CDR1 LGHNA, CDR2 YSLEER. CDR3 length: 16 amino acids. The DNA of the CDR3 is TGCGCCAGCAGCTCATCAGGGTCCCCTGGGGCCAACGTCCTGACTTTC. Translating it yields CASSSSGSPGANVLTF.

This clonotype occurred a few times. The genes are TRBV7-9 and TRBJ2-1, with TRBD1 matching 8 bases. Germline trimming cut 2 bases from V and 8 bases from J; bases unmatched to any gene: 5. Germline V lookup: CDR1 SEHNR, CDR2 FQNEAQ (reference sequence). The CDR3 length is 14 residues. This CDR3 is CASSLLQGAYEQFF. The CDR3 coding sequence is TGTGCCAGCAGCTTACTCCAGGGGGCGTATGAGCAGTTCTTC.

V is TRBV28 and J is TRBJ1-1; D is unresolved. The CDR3 runs to 13 residues. Looked up from germline, CDR1 is MDHEN and CDR2 is SYDVKM. V lost 11 bases and J lost 3, with 16 bases in between. The CDR3 nucleotides read TGTGCCGGCAAAAGCCTCACCTACACTGAAGCTTTCTTT. Protein product: CAGKSLTYTEAFF.

The chain employs TRBV21-1 and TRBJ2-5; the table's D call of TRBD2 was not tested on the DNA. The J call is doubtful: the DNA matches TRBJ2-7 better. TRBV21-1 is a pseudogene. This CDR3 has 15 amino acids. The CDR3 DNA follows: TGTGCCAGCAGCCCCCCGAGGGCTAGCTGTGACGAGCAGTACTTC. The encoded protein is CASSPPRASCDEQYF.